One and the same sample provided the 19 T cell receptor beta chains below, sequenced in a study of CD8 T cells in ankylosing spondylitis. TCRdb ran MiXCR on the 5' RACE reads and lists one entry per CDR3 protein. The sample yields about 52,000 distinct CDR3 sequences, approximately 7% seen once. Sequencing used blood, either unsorted or a sorted T cell fraction (not recorded which). All receptors come from a female donor with ankylosing spondylitis or in good health (not recorded which).

This clonotype was found many times. The chain recombines TRBV21-1 with TRBJ1-1. TRBV21-1 is a recognized pseudogene. This CDR3 is 12 amino acids long. CDR3 sequence reads: CASSQSNTEAFF. For the CDR3, the DNA is TGTGCCAGCAGCCAGTCGAACACTGAAGCTTTCTTT.

This clonotype was picked up many times. The V gene is TRBV20-1, the J gene TRBJ2-7; TRBD2 agrees at 8 bases. The CDR3 has 14 amino acids. J lost 2 bases, V lost 3 bases, and 6 bases had no gene match. CDR1 and CDR2 from the germline V gene are DFQATT and SNEGSKA (reference sequence). The CDR3 DNA sequence: TGCAGTGCTAGTATACTAGCGGAACCCTACGAGCAGTACTTC. This gives the protein CSASILAEPYEQYF.

This sequence joins TRBV7-9 and TRBJ2-5; 8 nucleotides match TRBD1. The J segment lost 2 bases and the V segment lost 5 bases, leaving 7 bases of the junction unmatched. The CDR3 is 15 residues long. Germline CDR1 is SEHNR and CDR2 is FQNEAQ (reference sequence). CDR3: CASSQQGTGQETQYF. The DNA of the CDR3 is TGTGCCAGCAGCCAACAGGGGACAGGTCAAGAGACCCAGTACTTC.

This clonotype was observed a few times. V gene TRBV7-9 combines with J gene TRBJ2-2; D unresolved. V lost 1 base and J lost 6, with 15 bases in between. The CDR3 is 16 amino acids. Germline V gene sequence: CDR1 SEHNR, CDR2 FQNEAQ (reference sequence). The CDR3, as DNA: TGTGCCAGCAGCTTAGGACACCTCAACCTCGCCGGGGAGCTGTTTTTT. Translated: CASSLGHLNLAGELFF.

This clonotype was seen many times. The gene calls are TRBV5-1 and TRBJ2-5, with a tentative D call TRBD1 (6 bases). The V end lost 4 bases, the J end lost 1 base, and 11 bases lay between the germline ends. Germline CDR1 SGHRS, CDR2 YFSETQ. The CDR3 loop spans 14 amino acids. The DNA for the CDR3 is TGCGCCAGCAGCCCCAGACAGGTCCAAGAGACCCAGTACTTC. Encoded protein: CASSPRQVQETQYF.

The sample holds many counts of this clonotype. V and J are TRBV3-1 and TRBJ2-7; D not certain. The CDR3 sequence is 11 residues long. Between the trimmed V and J ends, which lost 1 base and 5 bases, there was a span of 3 bases. CDR1 and CDR2 (germline): LGHDT, YNNKEL (reference sequence). The CDR3 nucleotides read TGTGCCAGCAGCCAAGGAAACGAGCAGTACTTC. This gives the protein CASSQGNEQYF.

The sample holds many counts of this clonotype. The gene calls are TRBV2 and TRBJ1-5; D call uncertain. CDR1 SNHLY and CDR2 FYNNEI come from the germline V gene. The CDR3 extends over 15 amino acids. The V and J ends lost 2 bases and 1 base respectively, with 9 bases between them. The CDR3, as DNA: TGTGCCAGCAGTGAACAGCGGAGGAGCAATCAGCCCCAGCATTTT. Amino acids: CASSEQRRSNQPQHF.

At least ten counts were recorded for this clonotype. V and J are TRBV29-1 and TRBJ1-2; 7 positions agree with TRBD1. From germline, CDR1 is SQVTM and CDR2 ANQGSEA. The length of the CDR3 is 14 residues. V shed 0 bases, J shed 5 bases, and the junction held 6 bases outside the gene matches. In DNA form, the CDR3 reads TGCAGCGTTGAAGATCAGGAGACAGGGTATGGCTACACCTTC. Its translation: CSVEDQETGYGYTF.

This clonotype was counted ten times or more. The chain employs TRBV5-1 and TRBJ1-4, with D unclear. The CDR3 loop spans 15 amino acids. The V gene lost 0 bases and the J gene lost 4 bases, with 10 bases spanning the gap. Germline CDR1 is SGHRS and CDR2 is YFSETQ. CDR3 DNA: TGCGCCAGCAGCTTGGTCGGTCTGATTAATGAAAAACTGTTTTTT. Translated: CASSLVGLINEKLFF.

The gene calls are TRBV7-2 and TRBJ1-5; D may be TRBD1 (6 bases). The germline gives CDR1 SGHTA, CDR2 FQGNSA. The V end was cut by 2 bases, the J end by 4 bases, with 12 bases between. The CDR3 length is 15 residues. CDR3 sequence: CASSLSGQGNQPQHF. For the CDR3, the DNA is TGTGCCAGCAGCTTAAGTGGCCAGGGGAATCAGCCCCAGCATTTT.

The chain is built from TRBV5-1 and TRBJ1-6; the D gene is possibly TRBD1 (6 bases). Germline V gene data show CDR1 as SGHRS and CDR2 as YFSETQ. CDR3 length: 14 amino acids. V dropped 6 bases and J dropped 6 bases, with 13 bases sitting between them. CDR3 bases: TGCGCCAGCAACGGGGGCCAGGGTAATTCACCCCTCCACTTT. Amino acid sequence: CASNGGQGNSPLHF.

This clonotype appeared many times. The gene calls are TRBV3-1 and TRBJ1-1; a weak D match, TRBD1 (6 bases). Trimming took 5 bases from V and 7 from J, leaving 14 bases between them. This CDR3 has 13 residues. Germline V gene data show CDR1 as LGHDT and CDR2 as YNNKEL (reference sequence). CDR3 sequence reads: CASSSGGHREAFF. The CDR3 DNA follows: TGTGCCAGCAGCTCCGGGGGGCACCGTGAAGCTTTCTTT.

This clonotype was picked up many times. The J gene is TRBJ1-6, the V gene TRBV2; TRBD1 aligns across 9 bases. The V segment lost 6 bases and the J segment 9 bases; nucleotides outside the gene matches: 6. CDR3 length equals 14 residues. CDR1 SNHLY and CDR2 FYNNEI come from the germline V gene. The CDR3 DNA reads TGTGCCAGCAGGGAACAGGGGGCAGGTTCACCCCTCCACTTT. Translating it yields CASREQGAGSPLHF.

V usage is TRBV12-3 or TRBV12-4 and J usage is TRBJ1-2; tentative D call: TRBD1 (5 bases). CDR3 length: 15 residues. Trimming cost V 5 bases and J 5 bases, with 18 bases left between them. The chain's CDR3 is CASSESAVRGYGYTF. The CDR3 DNA reads TGTGCCAGCAGTGAAAGCGCGGTGAGGGGATATGGCTACACCTTC.

In this sample, this clonotype turned up many times. The chain is built from TRBV20-1 and TRBJ2-1; the match to TRBD2 covers 7 bases. Per the germline V gene, CDR1 is DFQATT and CDR2 is SNEGSKA (reference sequence). CDR3 size: 16 residues. V lost 5 bases to trimming and J lost 2 bases; unmatched junction nucleotides: 12. The CDR3 DNA is TGCAGTGCTGCAGCTGCATTTGCGGGGGCCTACAATGAGCAGTTCTTC. Translation: CSAAAAFAGAYNEQFF.

This clonotype was seen ten or more times. The rearrangement uses TRBV20-1 and TRBJ2-5; no firm D call. With 4 bases removed from V and 5 bases from J, the gap between germline ends came to 11 bases. The CDR3 totals 12 residues. Germline loops: CDR1 DFQATT, CDR2 SNEGSKA (reference sequence). CDR3 coding DNA: TGCAGTGCTACCGATTTGAAGGAGACCCAGTACTTC. Residues: CSATDLKETQYF.

This clonotype was seen repeatedly, ten times or more. This sequence joins TRBV27 and TRBJ2-1; D is undetermined. This CDR3 is built from 15 residues. V shed 10 bases and J shed 0 bases, with 16 bases lying between them. CDR1 is MNHEY, CDR2 SMNVEV, per germline (reference sequence). DNA of the CDR3: TGTGCCACCAGAGGCGGCCCGAGCTCCTACAATGAGCAGTTCTTC. Its translation: CATRGGPSSYNEQFF.

A few counts support this clonotype. The chain uses TRBV5-1 and TRBJ1-1; TRBD1 agrees at 7 bases. The CDR3 covers 17 residues. V was pared by 4 bases and J by 0 bases, with 12 bases of the junction left unmatched. Looked up from germline, CDR1 is SGHRS and CDR2 is YFSETQ. CDR3 nucleotides: TGCGCCAGCAGCCAGGACAGGATTCTTTCTATGAACACTGAAGCTTTCTTT. This codes for CASSQDRILSMNTEAFF.

This clonotype was picked up many times. The chain carries TRBV7-3 and TRBJ2-3; D is perhaps TRBD2 (5 bases). The CDR3 is 15 residues long. The V end lost 5 bases, the J end lost 1 base, and 13 bases lay between the germline ends. Germline lookup yields CDR1 SGHTA and CDR2 FQGTGA. CDR3 region: CASSVGSSRTDTQYF. The CDR3 bases are TGTGCCAGCAGCGTAGGTTCTAGCCGCACAGATACGCAGTATTTT.